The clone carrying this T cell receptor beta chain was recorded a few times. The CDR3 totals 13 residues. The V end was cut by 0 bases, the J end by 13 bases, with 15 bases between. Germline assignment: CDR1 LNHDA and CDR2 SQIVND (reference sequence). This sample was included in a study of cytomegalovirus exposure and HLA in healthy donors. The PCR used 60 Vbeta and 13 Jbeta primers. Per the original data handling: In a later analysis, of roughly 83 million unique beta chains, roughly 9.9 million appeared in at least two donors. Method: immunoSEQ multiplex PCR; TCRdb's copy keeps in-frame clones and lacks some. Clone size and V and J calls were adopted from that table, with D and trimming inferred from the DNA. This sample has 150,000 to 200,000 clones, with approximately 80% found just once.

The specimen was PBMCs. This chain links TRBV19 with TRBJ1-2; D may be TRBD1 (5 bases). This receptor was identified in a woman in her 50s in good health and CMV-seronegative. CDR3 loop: CASSIDRRWGITF. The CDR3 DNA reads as TGTGCCAGTAGTATAGATCGCAGGTGGGGCATCACCTTC.